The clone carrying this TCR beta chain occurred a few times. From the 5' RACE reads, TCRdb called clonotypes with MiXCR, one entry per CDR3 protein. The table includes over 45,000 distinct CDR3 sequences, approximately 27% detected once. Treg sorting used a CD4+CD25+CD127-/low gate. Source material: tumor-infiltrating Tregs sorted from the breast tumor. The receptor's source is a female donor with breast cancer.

The CDR3 sequence is CASKGNPYEQYF. The CDR3, as DNA: TGTGCCAGCAAGGGGAACCCCTACGAGCAGTACTTC. The chain carries TRBV2 and TRBJ2-7; D is perhaps TRBD1 (5 bases). Trimming took 7 bases from V and 2 from J, leaving 9 bases between them. Germline values: CDR1 SNHLY, CDR2 FYNNEI. The CDR3 runs 12 residues.